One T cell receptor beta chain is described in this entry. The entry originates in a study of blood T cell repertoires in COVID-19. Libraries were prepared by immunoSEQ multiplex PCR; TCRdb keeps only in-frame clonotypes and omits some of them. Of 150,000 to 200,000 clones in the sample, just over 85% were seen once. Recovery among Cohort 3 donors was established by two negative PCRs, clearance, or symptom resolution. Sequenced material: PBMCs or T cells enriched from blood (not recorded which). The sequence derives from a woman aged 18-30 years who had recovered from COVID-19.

CDR3 in DNA: TGCGCCAGCAGCGTCGACAGGGGTCTAGCCAAAAACATTCAGTACTTC. Translated: CASSVDRGLAKNIQYF. The chain carries TRBV5-1 and TRBJ2-4; 8 bases agree with TRBD1. The length of the CDR3 is 16 residues. CDR1 SGHRS and CDR2 YFSETQ come from the germline V gene. Trimming took 4 bases from V and 0 from J; bases not matched to a gene: 6.